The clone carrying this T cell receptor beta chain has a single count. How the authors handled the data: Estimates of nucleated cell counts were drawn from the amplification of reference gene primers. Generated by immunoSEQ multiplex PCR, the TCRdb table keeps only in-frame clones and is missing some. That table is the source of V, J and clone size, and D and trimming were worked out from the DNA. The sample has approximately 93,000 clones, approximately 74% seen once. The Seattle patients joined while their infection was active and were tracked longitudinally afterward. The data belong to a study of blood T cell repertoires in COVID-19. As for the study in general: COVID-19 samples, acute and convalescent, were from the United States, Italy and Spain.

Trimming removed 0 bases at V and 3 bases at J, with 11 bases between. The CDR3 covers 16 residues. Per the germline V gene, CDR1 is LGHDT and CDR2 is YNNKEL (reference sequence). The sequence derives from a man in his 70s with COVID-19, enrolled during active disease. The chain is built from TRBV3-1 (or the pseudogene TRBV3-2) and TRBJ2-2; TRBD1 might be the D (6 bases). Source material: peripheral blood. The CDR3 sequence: CASSQEGTLYTGELFF. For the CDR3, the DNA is TGTGCCAGCAGCCAAGAAGGGACATTGTACACCGGGGAGCTGTTTTTT.